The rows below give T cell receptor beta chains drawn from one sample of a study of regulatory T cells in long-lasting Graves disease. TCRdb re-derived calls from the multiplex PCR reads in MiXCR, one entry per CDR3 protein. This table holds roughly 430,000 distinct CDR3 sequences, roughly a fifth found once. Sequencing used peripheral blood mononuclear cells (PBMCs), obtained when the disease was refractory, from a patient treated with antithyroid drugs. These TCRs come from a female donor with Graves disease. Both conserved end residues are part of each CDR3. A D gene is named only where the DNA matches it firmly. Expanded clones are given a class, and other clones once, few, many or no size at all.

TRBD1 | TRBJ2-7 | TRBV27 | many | CASTPGQGPSYEQYF | TGTGCCAGCACCCCGGGACAGGGTCCCTCCTACGAGCAGTACTTC
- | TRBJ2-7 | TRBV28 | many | CASSLSRSYEQYF | TGTGCCAGCAGTTTAAGTAGGTCCTACGAGCAGTACTTC
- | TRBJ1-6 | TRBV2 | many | CASIRDGDYNSPLHF | TGTGCCAGCATCAGGGACGGAGACTATAATTCACCCCTCCACTTT
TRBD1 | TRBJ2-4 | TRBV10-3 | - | CAAAQNQGEKNIQYF | TGTGCCGCGGCGCAAAACCAGGGGGAGAAAAACATTCAGTACTTC
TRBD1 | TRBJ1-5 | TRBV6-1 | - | CASRPGQNNQPQHF | TGTGCCAGCAGACCGGGACAGAACAATCAGCCCCAGCATTTT
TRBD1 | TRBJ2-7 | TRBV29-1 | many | CSVKIPGQFEEQYF | TGCAGCGTTAAAATCCCGGGACAGTTTGAGGAGCAGTACTTC
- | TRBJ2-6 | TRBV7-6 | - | CASSLVQPSGANVLTF | TGTGCCAGCAGCTTAGTTCAGCCCTCTGGGGCCAACGTCCTGACTTTC
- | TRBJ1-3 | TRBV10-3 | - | CAIRREIISGNTIYF | TGTGCCATCCGAAGGGAAATTATTTCTGGAAACACCATATATTTT
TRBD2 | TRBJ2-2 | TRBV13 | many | CASSGDYETGELFF | TGTGCCAGCAGCGGGGACTATGAGACCGGGGAGCTGTTTTTT
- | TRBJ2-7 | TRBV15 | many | CATSPRAGGQGRREQYF | TGTGCCACCAGCCCCCGGGCGGGGGGACAGGGTCGTCGCGAGCAGTACTTC
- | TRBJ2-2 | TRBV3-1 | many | CASRLANTGELFF | TGTGCCAGCAGGCTCGCGAACACCGGGGAGCTGTTTTTT
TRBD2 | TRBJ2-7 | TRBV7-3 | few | CASSPMGGRGYEQYF | TGTGCCAGCAGCCCAATGGGCGGGAGAGGCTACGAGCAGTACTTC
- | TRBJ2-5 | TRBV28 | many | CASSQLGSQETQYF | TGTGCCAGCAGTCAACTGGGCAGCCAAGAGACCCAGTACTTC
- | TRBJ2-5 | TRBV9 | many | CASSATSSRWETQYF | TGTGCCAGCAGCGCTACCTCTAGCCGTTGGGAGACCCAGTACTTC
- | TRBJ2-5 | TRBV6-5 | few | CASSYWTVGGLVAEETQYF | TGTGCCAGCAGTTATTGGACAGTGGGAGGCCTGGTAGCCGAAGAGACCCAGTACTTC
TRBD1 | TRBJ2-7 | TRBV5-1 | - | CASSLGWASRQGNYEQYF | TGCGCCAGCAGCTTGGGATGGGCGTCGCGACAGGGCAATTACGAGCAGTACTTC
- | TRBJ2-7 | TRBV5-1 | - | CASSLSAGETYEQYF | TGCGCCAGCAGCTTATCGGCAGGAGAGACCTACGAGCAGTACTTC
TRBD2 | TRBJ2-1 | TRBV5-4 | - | CASSFSGAYNEQFF | TGTGCCAGCAGCTTTAGCGGGGCCTACAATGAGCAGTTCTTC
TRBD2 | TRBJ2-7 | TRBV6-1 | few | CASRTGTSSYEQYF | TGTGCCAGCAGGACCGGGACTAGCTCCTACGAGCAGTACTTC
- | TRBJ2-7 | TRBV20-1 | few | CSARDGNEQYF | TGCAGTGCTAGAGATGGAAACGAGCAGTACTTC
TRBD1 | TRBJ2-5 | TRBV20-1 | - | CSARSDRELQETQYF | TGCAGTGCTAGATCGGACAGGGAACTCCAAGAGACCCAGTACTTC
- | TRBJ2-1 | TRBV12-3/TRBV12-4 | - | CASSYTGDSQQFF | TGTGCCAGCAGTTACACAGGGGACTCACAGCAGTTCTTC
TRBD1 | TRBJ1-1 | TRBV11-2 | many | CASSMGTANTEAFF | TGTGCCAGCAGCATGGGGACAGCGAACACTGAAGCTTTCTTT
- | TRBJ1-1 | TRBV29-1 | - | CSSATKMNTEAFF | TGCAGCTCCGCGACGAAGATGAACACTGAAGCTTTCTTT
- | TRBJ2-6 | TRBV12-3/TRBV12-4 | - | CASKTSGANVLTF | TGTGCCAGCAAGACCTCTGGGGCCAACGTCCTGACTTTC
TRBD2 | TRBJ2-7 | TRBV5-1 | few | CASSSLAGGLNEQYF | TGCGCCAGCAGCTCCCTAGCGGGAGGGTTGAACGAGCAGTACTTC
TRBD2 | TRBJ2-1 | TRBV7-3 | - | CASSTGLAGGSGEQFF | TGTGCCAGCAGCACCGGACTAGCGGGAGGATCGGGTGAGCAGTTCTTC
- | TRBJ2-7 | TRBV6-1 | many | CASSSRSTGDYLYEQYF | TGTGCCAGCAGTAGTAGGAGTACAGGGGACTACCTCTACGAGCAGTACTTC
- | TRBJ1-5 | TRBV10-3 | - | CASNQGSHQPQHF | TGTGCCAGCAATCAGGGTAGCCATCAGCCCCAGCATTTT
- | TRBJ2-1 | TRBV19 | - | CASSIAGGRASYEQFF | TGTGCCAGTAGTATAGCCGGCGGGCGAGCCTCCTATGAGCAGTTCTTC
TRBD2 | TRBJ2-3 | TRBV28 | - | CATRSGSGTDTQYF | TGTGCCACCAGAAGCGGGAGCGGCACAGATACGCAGTATTTT
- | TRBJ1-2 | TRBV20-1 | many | CSARDRVFGDYGYTF | TGCAGTGCTAGAGATCGGGTCTTCGGCGACTATGGCTACACCTTC
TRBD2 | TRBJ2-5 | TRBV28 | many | CASSFGLAVGAQYF | TGTGCCAGCAGTTTTGGACTAGCGGTCGGGGCCCAGTACTTC
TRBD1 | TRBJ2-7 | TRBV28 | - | CASSSPGTGPHEQYF | TGTGCCAGCAGTTCCCCCGGGACAGGGCCACACGAGCAGTACTTC
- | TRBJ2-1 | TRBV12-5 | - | CASGLLDEQFF | TGTGCTAGTGGTTTGTTAGATGAGCAGTTCTTC
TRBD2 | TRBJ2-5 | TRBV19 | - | CASSTGTSGNQETQYF | TGTGCCAGTAGTACCGGGACTAGCGGGAACCAAGAGACCCAGTACTTC
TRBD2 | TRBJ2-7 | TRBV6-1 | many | CASNQGVAGGGEQYF | TGTGCCAGCAATCAAGGAGTAGCGGGCGGCGGCGAGCAGTACTTC
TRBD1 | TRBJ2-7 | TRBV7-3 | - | CASRNDRGRTYEQYF | TGTGCCAGCAGAAATGACAGGGGTCGGACCTACGAGCAGTACTTC
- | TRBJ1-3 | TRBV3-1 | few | CASSQDLPLARSSGNTIYF | TGTGCCAGCAGCCAAGACTTACCGCTGGCAAGGTCCTCTGGAAACACCATATATTTT
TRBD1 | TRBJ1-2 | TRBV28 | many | CASSWRTGANYGYTF | TGTGCCAGCAGTTGGAGAACAGGGGCAAACTATGGCTACACCTTC
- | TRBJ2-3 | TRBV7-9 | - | CASSLKNPTDTQYF | TGTGCCAGCAGCTTAAAGAACCCCACAGATACGCAGTATTTT
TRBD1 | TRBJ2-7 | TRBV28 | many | CASSVGQESYEQYF | TGTGCCAGCAGCGTGGGACAGGAGTCCTACGAGCAGTACTTC